This T cell receptor beta chain was profiled in a study of T cells after yellow fever vaccination. Study results and limitations: Researchers cautioned that FACS-sorted repertoires could harbor abundant clonotypes contaminating from the bulk population.

This clonotype was seen many times. What it recognizes is unknown. MiXCR, run by TCRdb on the 5' RACE reads, gives a single entry per CDR3 protein. This table holds a few hundred thousand distinct CDR3 sequences, 6.9% found once. Germline values: CDR1 MNHEY, CDR2 SVGEGT. V was pared by 5 bases and J by 6 bases, with 9 bases of the junction left unmatched. This CDR3 contains 17 residues. This TCR derives from a man aged 25-45 years who received the YFV17D yellow fever vaccine. This chain uses TRBV6-2 or TRBV6-3 with TRBJ2-1, with 14 bases aligning to TRBD2. The material was CD4+ T cells sorted from PBMCs, obtained 15 days after the yellow fever booster vaccination. CDR3 DNA sequence: TGTGCCAGCAGTCCCCAGCCAGGGACTAGCGGGAGCAATGAGCAGTTCTTC. Protein: CASSPQPGTSGSNEQFF.